This TCR beta chain was captured by sequencing in a study of molecular identifiers for immune sequencing clone quantification. The study's findings and limits: Same-barcode identical TCR molecules could make highly expanded clones look smaller than they are. Spiked Jurkat TCR RNA equivalent to one cell reportedly surfaced among 900,000 to 1,000,000 naive cells.

The germline gives CDR1 LGHNA, CDR2 YSLEER. V lost 2 bases and J 7 bases, leaving 14 bases between the germline ends. The CDR3 totals 15 residues. TCRdb analysed the PCR reads with MiXCR anew, one entry per CDR3 protein. This repertoire shows about 510,000 distinct CDR3 sequences, approximately 25% found once; its top ten account for under 0.85%. A remark on this clonotype: Its antigen is undetermined.

Libraries of naive CD8 T cells were made from about 20,000 to 1,000,000 sorted cells. They used 10%, 30% or 50% RNA. What was sequenced was naive CD8+ T cells from blood, with Jurkat cell RNA spiked in. The subset denotes: FACS-sorted CD8+CD4-CCR7+CD45RA+ naive T cells. This receptor was identified in a human donor in good health. Some libraries in this study had Jurkat cell RNA spiked in. J is TRBJ2-2 and V is TRBV4-3; either TRBD1 or TRBD2 may fit D (5 bases each). CDR3 nucleotide sequence: TGCGCCAGCAGCCAAAGCCGAGAGGGGATCGGGGAGCTGTTTTTT. As protein: CASSQSREGIGELFF.